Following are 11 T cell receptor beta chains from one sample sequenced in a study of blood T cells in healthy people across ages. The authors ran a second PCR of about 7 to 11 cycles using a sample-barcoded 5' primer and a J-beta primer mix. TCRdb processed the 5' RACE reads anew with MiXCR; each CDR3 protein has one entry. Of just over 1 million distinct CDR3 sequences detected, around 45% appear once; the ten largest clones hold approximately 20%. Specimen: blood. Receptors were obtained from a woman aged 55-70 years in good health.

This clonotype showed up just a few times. The CDR3, as DNA: TGTGCCAGCAGCTTAGACGCAGTCGGGCGCTCCTACAATGAGCAGTTCTTC. Its translation: CASSLDAVGRSYNEQFF. The chain joins TRBV7-2 to TRBJ2-1; D is ambiguous. From germline, CDR1 is SGHTA and CDR2 FQGNSA. The CDR3 length is 17 residues. V was clipped by 1 base and J by 0 bases, with 13 bases between them. Full variable domain (missing parts from reference TRBV7-2 and TRBJ2-1): GAGVSQSPSNKVTEKGKDVELRCDPISGHTALYWYRQSLGQGLEFLIYFQGNSAPDKSGLPSDRFSAERTGGSVSTLTIQRTQQEDSAVYLCASSLDAVGRSYNEQFFGPGTRLTVL.

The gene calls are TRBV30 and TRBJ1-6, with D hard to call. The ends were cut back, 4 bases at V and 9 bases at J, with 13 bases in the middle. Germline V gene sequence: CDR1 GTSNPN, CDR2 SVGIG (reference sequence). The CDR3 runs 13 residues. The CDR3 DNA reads TGTGCCTGGATGAGGGAGATTGGTTCACCCCTCCACTTT. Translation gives CAWMREIGSPLHF.

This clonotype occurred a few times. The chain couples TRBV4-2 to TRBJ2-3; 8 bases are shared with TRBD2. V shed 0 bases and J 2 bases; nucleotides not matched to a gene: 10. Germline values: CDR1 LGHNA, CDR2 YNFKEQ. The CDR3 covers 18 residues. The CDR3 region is CASSQDRPSGSFTDTQYF. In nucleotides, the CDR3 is TGTGCCAGCAGCCAAGATCGCCCCAGCGGGAGTTTCACAGATACGCAGTATTTT.

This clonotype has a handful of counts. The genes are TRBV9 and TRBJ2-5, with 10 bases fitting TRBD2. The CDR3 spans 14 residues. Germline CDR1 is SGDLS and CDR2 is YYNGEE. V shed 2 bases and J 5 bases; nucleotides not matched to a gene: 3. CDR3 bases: TGTGCCAGCAGCGTCACTAGCGGGATTGAGACCCAGTACTTC. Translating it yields CASSVTSGIETQYF.

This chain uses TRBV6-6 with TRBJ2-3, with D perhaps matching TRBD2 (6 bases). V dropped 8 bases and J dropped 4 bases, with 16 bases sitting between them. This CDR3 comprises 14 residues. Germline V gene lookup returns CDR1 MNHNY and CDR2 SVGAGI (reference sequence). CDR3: CASSPRGSSDTQYF. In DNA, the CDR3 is TGTGCCAGCTCCCCCCGGGGGAGTTCAGATACGCAGTATTTT.

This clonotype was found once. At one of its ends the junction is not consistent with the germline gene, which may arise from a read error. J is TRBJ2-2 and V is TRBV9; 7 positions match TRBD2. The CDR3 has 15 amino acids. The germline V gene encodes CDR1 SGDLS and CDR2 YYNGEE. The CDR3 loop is CASSVTSAYTGERFF. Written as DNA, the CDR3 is TGTGCCAGCAGCGTCACTAGCGCATACACCGGGGAGCGGTTTTTT. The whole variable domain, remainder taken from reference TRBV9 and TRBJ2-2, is DSGVTQTPKHLITATGQRVTLRCSPRSGDLSVYWYQQSLDQGLQFLIQYYNGEERAKGNILERFSAQQFPDLHSELNLSSLELGDSALYFCASSVTSAYTGERFFGEGSRLTVL.

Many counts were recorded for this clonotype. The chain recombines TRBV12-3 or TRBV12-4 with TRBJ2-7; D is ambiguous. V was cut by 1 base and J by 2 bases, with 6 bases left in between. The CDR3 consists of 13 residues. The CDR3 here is CASSLDRTYEQYF. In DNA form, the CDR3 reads TGTGCCAGCAGTTTAGACCGTACCTACGAGCAGTACTTC.

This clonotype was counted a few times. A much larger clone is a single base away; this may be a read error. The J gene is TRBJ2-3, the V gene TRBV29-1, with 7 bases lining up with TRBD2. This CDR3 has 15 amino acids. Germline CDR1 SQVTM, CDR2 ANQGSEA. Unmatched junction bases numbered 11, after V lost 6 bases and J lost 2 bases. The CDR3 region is CSVCRGAGFTDTQYF. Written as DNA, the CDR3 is TGCAGCGTCTGTAGGGGAGCGGGGTTCACAGATACGCAGTATTTT.

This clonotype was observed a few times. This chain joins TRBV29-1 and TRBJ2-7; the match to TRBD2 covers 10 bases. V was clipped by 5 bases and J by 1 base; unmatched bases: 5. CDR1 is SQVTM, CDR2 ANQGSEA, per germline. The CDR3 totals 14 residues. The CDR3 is CSVRKREGSYEQYF. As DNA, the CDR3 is TGCAGCGTTCGCAAGCGGGAGGGGTCCTACGAGCAGTACTTC.

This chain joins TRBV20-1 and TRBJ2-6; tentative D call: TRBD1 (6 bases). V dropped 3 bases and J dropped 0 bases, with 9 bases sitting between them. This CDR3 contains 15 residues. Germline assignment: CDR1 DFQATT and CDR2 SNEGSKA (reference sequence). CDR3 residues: CSASGQYSGANVLTF. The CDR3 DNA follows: TGCAGTGCTAGCGGACAGTACTCTGGGGCCAACGTCCTGACTTTC.

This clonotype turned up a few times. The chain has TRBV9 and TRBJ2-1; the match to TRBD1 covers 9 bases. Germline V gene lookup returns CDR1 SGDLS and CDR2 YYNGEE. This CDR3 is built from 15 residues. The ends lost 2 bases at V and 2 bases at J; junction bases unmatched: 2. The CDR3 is CASSVGQGTYNEQFF. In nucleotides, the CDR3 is TGTGCCAGCAGCGTCGGACAGGGGACCTACAATGAGCAGTTCTTC. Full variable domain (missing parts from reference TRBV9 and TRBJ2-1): DSGVTQTPKHLITATGQRVTLRCSPRSGDLSVYWYQQSLDQGLQFLIQYYNGEERAKGNILERFSAQQFPDLHSELNLSSLELGDSALYFCASSVGQGTYNEQFFGPGTRLTVL.